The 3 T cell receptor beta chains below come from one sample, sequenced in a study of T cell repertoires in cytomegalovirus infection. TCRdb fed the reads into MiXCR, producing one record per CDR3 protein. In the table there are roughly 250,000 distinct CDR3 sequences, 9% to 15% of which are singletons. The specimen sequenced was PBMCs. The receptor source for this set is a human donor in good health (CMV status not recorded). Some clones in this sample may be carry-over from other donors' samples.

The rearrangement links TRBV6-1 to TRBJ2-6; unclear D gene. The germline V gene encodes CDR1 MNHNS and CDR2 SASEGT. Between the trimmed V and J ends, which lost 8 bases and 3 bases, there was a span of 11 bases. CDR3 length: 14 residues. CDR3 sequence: CASCKAYGANVLTF. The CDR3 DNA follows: TGTGCCAGCTGTAAGGCTTATGGGGCCAACGTCCTGACTTTC.

The CDR3 reads CASRSTGVPDDTQYF. For the CDR3, the DNA is TGCGCCAGCAGGTCGACAGGGGTCCCCGACGATACGCAGTATTTT. This chain connects TRBV5-1 to TRBJ2-3, with 8 bases fitting TRBD1. The V segment lost 5 bases and the J segment 6 bases; nucleotides outside the gene matches: 11. The germline V gene has CDR1 SGHRS and CDR2 YFSETQ. The CDR3 covers 15 residues.

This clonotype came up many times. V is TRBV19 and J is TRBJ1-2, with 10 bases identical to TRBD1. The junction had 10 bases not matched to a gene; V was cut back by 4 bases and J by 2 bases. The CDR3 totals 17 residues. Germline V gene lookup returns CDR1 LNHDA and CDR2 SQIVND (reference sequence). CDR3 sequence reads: CASSRHHRGQGNYGYTF. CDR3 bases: TGTGCCAGTAGTAGACACCACCGGGGACAGGGGAACTATGGCTACACCTTC. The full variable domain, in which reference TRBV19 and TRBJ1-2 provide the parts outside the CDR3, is DGGITQSPKYLFRKEGQNVTLSCEQNLNHDAMYWYRQDPGQGLRLIYYSQIVNDFQKGDIAEGYSVSREKKESFPLTVTSAQKNPTAFYLCASSRHHRGQGNYGYTFGSGTRLTVV.